The present T cell receptor beta chain was sequenced within a study of vaccination effects on CD4 cells after COVID-19. CDR3 size: 21 residues. Antigen-specific CD4+ T cells were first expanded with viral peptide pools by the ViraFEST assay and only then sequenced. Researchers isolated CD4+ T cells once approximately ten days of culture had elapsed. Vaccine recipients, nucleocapsid antibody negative, had no prior SARS-CoV-2 infection. IL-2 medium took the place of half the medium on both days 3 and 7. Worth noting for this clone: The antigen is unknown.

Libraries were prepared by immunoSEQ multiplex PCR; TCRdb keeps only in-frame clonotypes and omits some of them. The sample has 20,000 to 25,000 clones; around 75% are singletons. This TCR was recovered from a human donor who received a COVID-19 vaccine. The specimen comprised CD4+ T cells from PBMCs cultured with HCoV-NL63 spike peptides, sampled before COVID-19 vaccination. The rearrangement uses TRBV12-2 and TRBJ2-5; TRBD1 is the table's D call, not checked against the DNA. TRBV12-2 is a known pseudogene. CDR3 bases: TGTGCAAGTCGCTTGGGCCTTTGCAGGGCGATTCGGCGGAGAGCCCCAGAGACCCAGTACTTC. Protein sequence: CASRLGLCRAIRRRAPETQYF.